This T cell receptor beta chain emerged from a study of control samples from healthy donors and cancer patients. Profiled with immunoSEQ multiplex PCR; TCRdb holds only in-frame clones, not every one. The data show 2,800 or so clones, with 94% seen just once and around 33% held by the top ten. This TCR derives from a man between 65 and 85 years old with lung cancer. Sequenced: PBMCs.

The CDR3 protein is CASGLGWGQDDQPQHF. CDR3 DNA: TGTGCTAGTGGTTTGGGATGGGGACAGGATGATCAGCCCCAGCATTTT. V and J are TRBV12-5 and TRBJ1-5; 8 bases agree with TRBD1. This CDR3 region has 16 residues. Germline assignment: CDR1 LGHNT and CDR2 FRNRAP. Trimming at V came to 1 base and at J to 5 bases, leaving 7 bases not matched to a gene. Full variable domain (remainder filled in from reference TRBV12-5 and TRBJ1-5): DARVTQTPRHKVTEMGQEVTMRCQPILGHNTVFWYRQTMMQGLELLAYFRNRAPLDDSGMPKDRFSAEMPDATLATLKIQPSEPRDSAVYFCASGLGWGQDDQPQHFGDGTRLSIL.